These T cell receptor beta chains were read from a single sample in a study of blood T cell repertoires in COVID-19. The data were produced by immunoSEQ multiplex PCR, yet TCRdb's version contains in-frame clones alone and is incomplete. The data show tens of thousands of clones, roughly 90% seen once. Sample: peripheral blood. These TCRs come from a man in his forties or fifties with COVID-19, enrolled during active disease. Both conserved end residues are part of each CDR3. Fields, in order: J gene, V gene, clone size, D gene, CDR3 protein, CDR3 DNA. D genes are given only for firm matches. Size tells how often a clone was seen (once, few, many) or the class of an expanded clone, and some rows leave it out.

J: TRBJ2-1
V: TRBV15
size: NA
D: TRBD1
CDR3: CATSGTGVYEQFF
DNA: TGTGCCACCAGCGGGACAGGGGTCTATGAGCAGTTCTTC

J: TRBJ2-7
V: TRBV7-9
size: NA
D: TRBD1
CDR3: CASSPGTGLSSYEQYF
DNA: TGTGCCAGCAGCCCGGGGACAGGGCTAAGCTCCTACGAGCAGTACTTC

J: TRBJ2-6
V: TRBV7-9
size: once
D: NA
CDR3: CASSLRQGFGANVLTF
DNA: TGTGCCAGCAGCTTACGCCAGGGTTTTGGGGCCAACGTCCTGACTTTC

J: TRBJ1-3
V: TRBV30
size: NA
D: NA
CDR3: CAWRAGVRGNTIYF
DNA: TGTGCCTGGAGGGCGGGGGTACGTGGAAACACCATATATTTT

J: TRBJ1-2
V: TRBV6-5
size: NA
D: NA
CDR3: CASSYDRYGYTF
DNA: TGTGCCAGCAGTTACGATCGGTACGGCTACACCTTC

J: TRBJ2-7
V: TRBV9
size: NA
D: NA
CDR3: CASSVTPGYEQYF
DNA: TGTGCCAGCAGCGTAACCCCAGGCTACGAGCAGTACTTC

J: TRBJ2-7
V: TRBV10-3
size: NA
D: NA
CDR3: CAISGSDRLKSYEQYF
DNA: TGTGCCATCAGTGGGTCTGACAGGCTTAAATCCTACGAGCAGTACTTC

J: TRBJ2-1
V: TRBV6-6
size: NA
D: TRBD1
CDR3: CASSSGQGQRNEQFF
DNA: TGTGCCAGCAGTTCCGGACAGGGTCAAAGGAATGAGCAGTTCTTC

J: TRBJ1-1
V: TRBV6-5
size: NA
D: NA
CDR3: CASSFGTINTEAFF
DNA: TGTGCCAGCAGTTTCGGGACTATTAACACTGAAGCTTTCTTT

J: TRBJ2-7
V: TRBV10-3
size: NA
D: TRBD1
CDR3: CAISAGTGYYEQYF
DNA: TGTGCCATCAGTGCCGGGACAGGCTACTACGAGCAGTACTTC

J: TRBJ2-2
V: TRBV27
size: few
D: TRBD1
CDR3: CASRRGQGAYTGELFF
DNA: TGTGCCAGCAGGAGGGGACAGGGGGCATACACCGGGGAGCTGTTTTTT

J: TRBJ2-6
V: TRBV4-1
size: NA
D: NA
CDR3: CASSQGTAETSGANVLTF
DNA: TGCGCCAGCAGCCAAGGGACAGCCGAAACCTCTGGGGCCAACGTCCTGACTTTC

J: TRBJ1-4
V: TRBV6-1
size: NA
D: NA
CDR3: CASSEGGTNEKLFF
DNA: TGTGCCAGCAGTGAAGGGGGCACTAATGAAAAACTGTTTTTT

J: TRBJ2-3
V: TRBV20-1
size: NA
D: TRBD2
CDR3: CSASGLAGTDTQYF
DNA: TGCAGTGCCAGTGGGCTAGCGGGGACAGATACGCAGTATTTT

J: TRBJ1-5
V: TRBV20-1
size: NA
D: NA
CDR3: CSARELGVQHF
DNA: TGCAGTGCTAGAGAACTGGGAGTCCAGCATTTT

J: TRBJ2-5
V: TRBV19
size: NA
D: NA
CDR3: CASSIPGQETQYF
DNA: TGTGCCAGTAGTATCCCGGGGCAAGAGACCCAGTACTTC

J: TRBJ1-5
V: TRBV6-5
size: NA
D: TRBD1
CDR3: CASSFPTDRLNQPQHF
DNA: TGTGCCAGCAGTTTTCCCACGGACAGGCTCAATCAGCCCCAGCATTTT

J: TRBJ2-7
V: TRBV5-1
size: few
D: TRBD2
CDR3: CASSSGGGIYEQYF
DNA: TGCGCCAGCAGCTCCGGGGGGGGTATCTACGAGCAGTACTTC

J: TRBJ2-2
V: TRBV18
size: NA
D: NA
CDR3: CASSPENRRNTGELFF
DNA: TGTGCCAGCTCACCCGAAAACAGGAGGAACACCGGGGAGCTGTTTTTT

J: TRBJ2-1
V: TRBV6-5
size: NA
D: TRBD1
CDR3: CASTRDRGVYEQFF
DNA: TGTGCCAGCACCAGGGACAGGGGGGTCTATGAGCAGTTCTTC

J: TRBJ2-2
V: TRBV27
size: NA
D: NA
CDR3: CASSSFLGGNTGELFF
DNA: TGTGCCAGCAGTTCCTTCCTCGGTGGGAACACCGGGGAGCTGTTTTTT

J: TRBJ1-1
V: TRBV28
size: NA
D: TRBD1
CDR3: CASSSTGGNTEAFF
DNA: TGTGCCAGCAGTTCAACAGGGGGCAACACTGAAGCTTTCTTT

J: TRBJ2-3
V: TRBV2
size: NA
D: NA
CDR3: CASRAADFSTDTQYF
DNA: TGTGCCAGCCGCGCGGCGGACTTTAGCACAGATACGCAGTATTTT

J: TRBJ1-5
V: TRBV4-1
size: NA
D: NA
CDR3: CASSQVGGNQPQHF
DNA: TGCGCCAGCAGCCAAGTTGGGGGGAATCAGCCCCAGCATTTT

J: TRBJ1-6
V: TRBV27
size: once
D: NA
CDR3: CASGRGDYSPLHF
DNA: TGTGCCAGCGGGCGGGGAGACTATTCACCCCTCCACTTT

J: TRBJ2-1
V: TRBV2
size: NA
D: NA
CDR3: CASRGGYNEQFF
DNA: TGTGCCAGCAGAGGAGGGTACAATGAGCAGTTCTTC

J: TRBJ1-2
V: TRBV5-6
size: NA
D: NA
CDR3: CASSLNSYGYTF
DNA: TGTGCCAGCAGCTTGAACAGCTATGGCTACACCTTC

J: TRBJ1-1
V: TRBV5-3
size: NA
D: NA
CDR3: CARRLPDRNTEAFF
DNA: TGTGCCAGACGCCTCCCTGACAGGAACACTGAAGCTTTCTTT

J: TRBJ1-1
V: TRBV7-8
size: few
D: NA
CDR3: CASRSYGGGSTEAFF
DNA: TGTGCCAGCAGATCTTACGGGGGCGGGAGCACTGAAGCTTTCTTT

J: TRBJ2-7
V: TRBV5-4
size: NA
D: NA
CDR3: CASSLGGLRGGSREQYF
DNA: TGTGCCAGCAGCTTGGGCGGTTTGCGGGGCGGGTCGAGAGAGCAGTACTTC

J: TRBJ1-2
V: TRBV19
size: NA
D: NA
CDR3: CASSDRTYGYTF
DNA: TGTGCCAGCTCGGACAGAACCTATGGCTACACCTTC

J: TRBJ1-6
V: TRBV19
size: NA
D: NA
CDR3: CASSFLGGEGNSPLHF
DNA: TGTGCCAGTAGCTTCCTCGGGGGAGAAGGAAATTCACCCCTCCACTTT

J: TRBJ2-4
V: TRBV14
size: NA
D: TRBD1
CDR3: CASSPRQGKNIQYF
DNA: TGTGCCAGCAGCCCGAGACAGGGAAAAAACATTCAGTACTTC

J: TRBJ1-5
V: TRBV30
size: NA
D: NA
CDR3: CAWSVLGDYSNQPQHF
DNA: TGTGCCTGGAGTGTCCTCGGCGACTATAGCAATCAGCCCCAGCATTTT

J: TRBJ2-7
V: TRBV5-1
size: NA
D: NA
CDR3: CASRSTGTAYEQYF
DNA: TGCGCCAGCAGAAGTACAGGGACGGCCTACGAGCAGTACTTC

J: TRBJ1-2
V: TRBV28
size: NA
D: NA
CDR3: CASSTRGYGYTF
DNA: TGTGCCAGCAGTACCAGGGGCTATGGCTACACCTTC

J: TRBJ2-3
V: TRBV7-3
size: NA
D: NA
CDR3: CASSLSGNRASTDTQYF
DNA: TGTGCCAGCAGCTTGTCGGGGAATAGGGCTAGCACAGATACGCAGTATTTT

J: TRBJ2-5
V: TRBV18
size: once
D: TRBD2
CDR3: CASSSTSGDGGTQYF
DNA: TGTGCCAGCTCATCGACTAGCGGGGACGGGGGGACCCAGTACTTC

J: TRBJ2-1
V: TRBV3-1/TRBV3-2
size: NA
D: TRBD2
CDR3: CASSPRALAGDNEQFF
DNA: TGTGCCAGCAGCCCAAGGGCACTAGCGGGGGACAATGAGCAGTTCTTC

J: TRBJ2-7
V: TRBV6-4
size: NA
D: NA
CDR3: CASSDSATGEQYF
DNA: TGTGCCAGCAGTGACTCGGCCACGGGCGAGCAGTACTTC

J: TRBJ1-4
V: TRBV2
size: NA
D: NA
CDR3: CASNALRDEKLFF
DNA: TGTGCCAGCAACGCCCTCCGCGATGAAAAACTGTTTTTT

J: TRBJ2-7
V: TRBV21-1
size: NA
D: NA
CDR3: CASSSGGADEQYF
DNA: TGTGCCAGCAGCTCAGGCGGGGCCGACGAGCAGTACTTC